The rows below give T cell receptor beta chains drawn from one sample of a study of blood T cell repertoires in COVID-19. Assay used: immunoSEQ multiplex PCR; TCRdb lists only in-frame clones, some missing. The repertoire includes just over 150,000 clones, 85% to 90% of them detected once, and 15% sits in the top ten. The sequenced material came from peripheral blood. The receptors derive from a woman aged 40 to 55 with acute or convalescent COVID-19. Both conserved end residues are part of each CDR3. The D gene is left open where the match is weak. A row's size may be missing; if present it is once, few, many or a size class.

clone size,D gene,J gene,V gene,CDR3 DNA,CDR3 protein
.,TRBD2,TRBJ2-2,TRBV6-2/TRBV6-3,TGTGCCAGCAGTTACTCGACTAGCGGGGGGTCCGGGGAGCTGTTTTTT,CASSYSTSGGSGELFF
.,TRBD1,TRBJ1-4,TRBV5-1,TGCGCCAGCAGCCCGGGACAGGGGTTTGAAAAACTGTTTTTT,CASSPGQGFEKLFF
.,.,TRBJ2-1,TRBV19,TGTGCCAGTAGTCCGAGAAGACTCAGGGACAACAATGAGCAGTTCTTC,CASSPRRLRDNNEQFF
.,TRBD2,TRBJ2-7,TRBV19,TGTGCCAGTAGTACAGGACTAGCGGACACCTACGAGCAGTACTTC,CASSTGLADTYEQYF
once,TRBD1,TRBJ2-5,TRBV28,TGTGCCAGCAGTCCCGAACCGAGAGGGACAGAGCAAGAGACCCAGTACTTC,CASSPEPRGTEQETQYF
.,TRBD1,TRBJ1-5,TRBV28,TGTGCCAGCAGTCGCCCGGGACAGGGACGGCAGCCCCAGCATTTT,CASSRPGQGRQPQHF
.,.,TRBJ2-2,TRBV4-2,TGTGCCAGCAGCTACTTGCCGGGGGGCATCGCGAACACCGGGGAGCTGTTTTTT,CASSYLPGGIANTGELFF
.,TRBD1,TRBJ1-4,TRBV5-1,TGCGCCAGCAGCTTCCCAACAGGGGCAACTAATGAAAAACTGTTTTTT,CASSFPTGATNEKLFF
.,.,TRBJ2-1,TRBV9,TGTGCCAGCAGCGACATAGCGGCAAGCTCCTACAATGAGCAGTTCTTC,CASSDIAASSYNEQFF
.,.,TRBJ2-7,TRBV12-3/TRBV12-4,TGTGCCAGCAGCAAGCCGGGACACTACGAGCAGTACTTC,CASSKPGHYEQYF
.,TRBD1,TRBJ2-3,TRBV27,TGTGCCAGCAGTTTAGCTCCAGGGGGTTGGGATACGCAGTATTTT,CASSLAPGGWDTQYF
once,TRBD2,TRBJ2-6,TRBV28,TGTGCCAGCAGTTTCGGGGGGGGCTCTGGGGCCAACGTCCTGACTTTC,CASSFGGGSGANVLTF
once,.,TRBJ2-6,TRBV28,TGTGCCAGCAGTCCTACCGACAGGCCCTCTGGGGCCAACGTCCTGACTTTC,CASSPTDRPSGANVLTF
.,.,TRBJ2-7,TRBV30,TGTGCCTGGAGCGGGGCGGGGGAGCAGTACTTC,CAWSGAGEQYF
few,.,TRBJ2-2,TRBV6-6,TGTGCCAGCACCAAGCAGGGCAGGGTTGACACCGGGGAGCTGTTTTTT,CASTKQGRVDTGELFF
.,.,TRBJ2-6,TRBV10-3,TGTGCCATCAGTGAGTCGATCGCAGCTGGGGCCAACGTCCTGACTTTC,CAISESIAAGANVLTF
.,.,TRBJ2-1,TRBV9,TGTGCCAGCAGCGGTGTAGCCAATGAGCAGTTCTTC,CASSGVANEQFF
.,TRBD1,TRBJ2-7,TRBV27,TGTGCCAGCAGTCCCGGGACAGGGTTAGCCGAGCAGTACTTC,CASSPGTGLAEQYF